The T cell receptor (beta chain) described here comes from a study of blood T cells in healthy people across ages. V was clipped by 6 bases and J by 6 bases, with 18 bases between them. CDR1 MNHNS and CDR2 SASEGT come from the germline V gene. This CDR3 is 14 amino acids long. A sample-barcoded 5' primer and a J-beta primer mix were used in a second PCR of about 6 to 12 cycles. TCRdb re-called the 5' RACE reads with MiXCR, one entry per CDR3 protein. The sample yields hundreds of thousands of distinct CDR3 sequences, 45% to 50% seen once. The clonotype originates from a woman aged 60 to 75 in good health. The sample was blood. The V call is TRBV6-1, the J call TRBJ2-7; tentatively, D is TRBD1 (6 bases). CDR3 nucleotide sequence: TGTGCCAGCAGCGCAAAGGGGAAGGGGGTCGAGCAGTACTTC. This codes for CASSAKGKGVEQYF.